This TCR beta chain was sequenced during a study of cytomegalovirus exposure and HLA in healthy donors. Study-level points and caveats: TRBV6-2, TRBV6-3 and some other V segments were excluded as indistinguishable. Later on, an analysis found that several of the most significant clusters appeared to be linked to common viral pathogens, which included parvovirus B19. Per a later analysis, about 15,000 TCR beta sequences showed association with HLA alleles at 0.05 false discovery rate. Specificity of three CMV-associated chains for CMV antigens was verified in vitro.

13 Jbeta primers and 60 Vbeta primers were used for the PCR. Method: immunoSEQ multiplex PCR; TCRdb's copy keeps in-frame clones and lacks some. The table lists 220,000 or so clones, with 0.95% to 1.3% in the top ten. A remark on this clone: What it recognizes is unknown. Germline is not matched at one junction end, which may reflect a read error.

In germline, CDR1 is MNHNS, CDR2 SASEGT. CDR3 length: 10 residues. This TCR was recovered from a girl aged 2-15 years in good health and CMV-seropositive. The source material was PBMCs. V and J are TRBV6-1 and TRBJ2-7; D ambiguous. CDR3 protein: CASSLYERYF. CDR3 nucleotides: TGTGCCAGCAGCCTCTACGAGCGGTACTTC.